These 32 T cell receptor beta chains share one sample of origin, sequenced in a study of blood T cell repertoires in COVID-19. Only in-frame clones appear in the TCRdb table, and some are missing; sequencing was by immunoSEQ multiplex PCR. In the table there are 100,000 or so clones, about 80% of which are singletons. Input material: peripheral blood. These receptors all come from a human donor in a cohort sampled during active COVID-19.

The chain uses TRBV7-2 and TRBJ2-7, with D perhaps matching TRBD1 (5 bases). The CDR3 covers 12 residues. Germline CDR1 SGHTA, CDR2 FQGNSA. V was pared by 4 bases and J by 6 bases, with 10 bases between. In DNA form, the CDR3 reads TGTGCCAGCAGCTCTCAGGGAACCGAGCAGTACTTC. Translating gives CASSSQGTEQYF.

The V call is TRBV5-6, the J call TRBJ1-4; 11 bases line up with TRBD1. CDR3 length equals 15 residues. Germline CDR1 is SGHDT and CDR2 is YYEEEE. Trimming took 4 bases from V and 8 from J; bases not matched to a gene: 7. The CDR3 here is CASSTTGTGGEKLFF. CDR3 sequence (DNA): TGTGCCAGCAGCACGACCGGGACAGGGGGGGAAAAACTGTTTTTT.

The chain is built from TRBV28 and TRBJ1-2; the D gene is possibly TRBD1 (6 bases). Germline lookup yields CDR1 MDHEN and CDR2 SYDVKM. This CDR3 spans 15 amino acids. V lost 10 bases and J 7 bases, leaving 25 bases between the germline ends. This CDR3 reads CATTTPRQVTSGYTF. The CDR3 DNA sequence: TGTGCCACCACCACTCCCCGACAGGTCACGAGTGGCTACACCTTC.

V gene TRBV28 combines with J gene TRBJ1-5, with a tentative D call TRBD1 (5 bases). The germline V gene has CDR1 MDHEN and CDR2 SYDVKM. V gave up 5 bases and J gave up 6 bases, with 14 bases separating them. This CDR3 contains 14 residues. The CDR3 loop is CASSPGGTSQPQHF. Here the CDR3 DNA reads TGTGCCAGCAGTCCCGGGGGGACCAGTCAGCCCCAGCATTTT.

This clone came up once. The chain uses TRBV15 and TRBJ2-2; weak D call: TRBD1 (5 bases). Looked up from germline, CDR1 is LNHNV and CDR2 is YYDKDF (reference sequence). The V gene lost 6 bases and the J gene lost 2 bases, with 10 bases spanning the gap. The CDR3 is 14 residues long. In DNA form, the CDR3 reads TGTGCCACCAGGCCGACAGTTAACACCGGGGAGCTGTTTTTT. Its protein product is CATRPTVNTGELFF.

This clone was observed a few times. CDR3 loop: CASRRGESANYGYTF. DNA of the CDR3: TGTGCCAGCAGGCGGGGGGAATCCGCTAACTATGGCTACACCTTC. This chain links TRBV7-9 with TRBJ1-2; a possible D gene is TRBD1 (5 bases). The CDR3 contains 15 residues. V lost 6 bases and J 0 bases, leaving 14 bases between the germline ends. Germline CDR1 is SEHNR and CDR2 is FQNEAQ (reference sequence).

V usage is TRBV20-1 and J usage is TRBJ2-5; D gene ambiguous. CDR3 length equals 11 residues. V dropped 0 bases and J dropped 5 bases, with 4 bases sitting between them. Germline assignment: CDR1 DFQATT and CDR2 SNEGSKA (reference sequence). In nucleotides, the CDR3 is TGCAGTGCTAGAGATCAGGAGACCCAGTACTTC. It codes for CSARDQETQYF.

This clone occurred a few times. This chain joins TRBV3-1 (or the pseudogene TRBV3-2) and TRBJ2-1; no clear D. With 4 bases removed from V and 10 bases from J, the gap between germline ends came to 11 bases. Per the germline V gene, CDR1 is LGHDT and CDR2 is YNNKEL (reference sequence). The CDR3 extends over 12 amino acids. The CDR3 is CASSPSPREQFF. CDR3 bases: TGTGCCAGCAGCCCCTCCCCGCGGGAGCAGTTCTTC.

The CDR3 DNA follows: TGTGCCAGCTCACCATCGGGGGGCGGCTACACCTTC. Amino acids: CASSPSGGGYTF. The V call is TRBV18, the J call TRBJ1-2; a weak D match, TRBD1 (6 bases). The CDR3 spans 12 residues. The V gene lost 2 bases and the J gene lost 8 bases, with 9 bases spanning the gap. Germline V gives CDR1 KGHSH, CDR2 LQKENI.

The genes are TRBV6-5 and TRBJ2-5, with 8 bases identical to TRBD1. Germline CDR1 reads MNHEY; CDR2 reads SVGAGI. Losses at the gene ends were 6 bases for V and 5 bases for J; bases not matched to a gene: 5. The CDR3 is 13 amino acids. CDR3 DNA sequence: TGTGCCAGCAGGATTACAGGGGGTGAGACCCAGTACTTC. Encoded protein: CASRITGGETQYF.

The J gene is TRBJ1-2, the V gene TRBV19; 10 positions agree with TRBD1. CDR1 is LNHDA and CDR2 is SQIVND in the germline V gene (reference sequence). This CDR3 is built from 16 residues. V was clipped by 5 bases and J by 4 bases; unmatched bases: 10. CDR3 region: CASSLRDRGEGYGYTF. CDR3 DNA: TGTGCCAGTAGTCTCCGGGACAGGGGCGAAGGCTATGGCTACACCTTC.

The chain joins TRBV28 to TRBJ2-5; 7 bases fit TRBD2. CDR1 is MDHEN and CDR2 is SYDVKM in the germline V gene. This CDR3 comprises 14 residues. With 1 base clipped from V and 3 bases from J, the junction kept 2 bases outside the gene matches. CDR3 DNA: TGTGCCAGCAGTTTATCGGCGGGAGAAGAGACCCAGTACTTC. It encodes CASSLSAGEETQYF.

The J gene is TRBJ2-1, the V gene TRBV18, with 8 bases fitting TRBD2. Germline V gene sequence: CDR1 KGHSH, CDR2 LQKENI. V dropped 0 bases and J dropped 4; count of bases not matched to a gene: 8. There are 17 residues in the CDR3. CDR3 loop: CASSPPNPAGVYNEQFF. The CDR3 DNA is TGTGCCAGCTCACCACCGAATCCAGCGGGGGTATACAATGAGCAGTTCTTC.

V usage is TRBV28 and J usage is TRBJ1-4; a possible D gene is TRBD1 (6 bases). Germline assignment: CDR1 MDHEN and CDR2 SYDVKM. This CDR3 is built from 16 residues. The V end lost 4 bases, the J end lost 8 bases, and 20 bases lay between the germline ends. In nucleotides, the CDR3 is TGTGCCAGCAGTTCCTTTCAACAGGGTGTAGACGAAAAACTGTTTTTT. Residues: CASSSFQQGVDEKLFF.

This clone appeared once. The CDR3: CASSLGRTALGEQFF. CDR3 in DNA: TGCGCCAGCAGCTTGGGGAGGACAGCCCTCGGTGAGCAGTTCTTC. The chain employs TRBV5-1 and TRBJ2-1; maybe TRBD1 (6 bases). The germline V gene encodes CDR1 SGHRS and CDR2 YFSETQ. The CDR3 sequence is 15 residues long. V dropped 0 bases and J dropped 9 bases, with 16 bases sitting between them.

CDR3 nucleotides: TGTGCCAGCAGTCAGGGCCCCTATGGCTACACCTTC. Translation: CASSQGPYGYTF. The rearrangement joins TRBV27 to TRBJ1-2, with D perhaps matching TRBD1 (5 bases). The CDR3 consists of 12 residues. Germline CDR1 MNHEY, CDR2 SMNVEV (reference sequence). V was cut by 5 bases and J by 4 bases, with 8 bases left in between.

The rearrangement uses TRBV18 and TRBJ1-4; possibly TRBD1 for D (5 bases). The V end was cut by 3 bases, the J end by 5 bases, with 16 bases between. In germline, CDR1 is KGHSH, CDR2 LQKENI. The CDR3 runs to 16 residues. The CDR3 nucleotides read TGTGCCAGCTCACCCTCCGGGGGAGGGTCCAATGAAAAACTGTTTTTT. Amino acids: CASSPSGGGSNEKLFF.

This sequence joins TRBV3-1 (or the pseudogene TRBV3-2) and TRBJ2-7; D possibly corresponds to TRBD1 (6 bases). The CDR3 has 15 amino acids. Germline CDR1 LGHDT, CDR2 YNNKEL (reference sequence). V shed 0 bases and J shed 3 bases, with 12 bases lying between them. CDR3 in amino acids: CASSQERTAIYEQYF. Here the CDR3 DNA reads TGTGCCAGCAGCCAAGAAAGGACAGCGATCTACGAGCAGTACTTC.

The chain links TRBV7-9 to TRBJ2-7; 8 bases are shared with TRBD1. The CDR3 extends over 13 amino acids. The V and J ends lost 2 bases and 5 bases, in that order; junction bases with no gene match: 2. In germline, CDR1 is SEHNR, CDR2 FQNEAQ (reference sequence). CDR3 bases: TGTGCCAGCAGCTTAATACAGGGGGACGAGCAGTACTTC. It yields the protein CASSLIQGDEQYF.

The chain combines TRBV9 with TRBJ2-7; 9 positions agree with TRBD2. The CDR3 has 15 residues. The J segment lost 7 bases and the V segment lost 0 bases, leaving 8 bases of the junction unmatched. Germline V CDR1 and CDR2: SGDLS, YYNGEE. Here the CDR3 DNA reads TGTGCCAGCAGCGTAGGGTTAGCGGGAGCGTGGGAGCAGTACTTC. It encodes CASSVGLAGAWEQYF.

This clone showed up just once. CDR3 region: CASTGVRGPQHF. The CDR3 DNA follows: TGTGCCAGCACCGGTGTCAGGGGGCCCCAGCATTTT. V gene TRBV28 combines with J gene TRBJ1-5; perhaps TRBD1 as D (6 bases). Germline CDR1 and CDR2: MDHEN and SYDVKM. The CDR3 sequence is 12 residues long. The V and J ends lost 7 bases and 9 bases respectively, with 13 bases between them.

The genes are TRBV7-9 and TRBJ1-1, with 7 bases that match TRBD1. The germline CDR1 and CDR2 sequences are SEHNR and FQNEAQ (reference sequence). J gave up 0 bases and V 2 bases, and 6 bases lay outside the gene matches. The CDR3 spans 16 residues. As DNA, the CDR3 is TGTGCCAGCAGCTTAACCCAGGGGGGCATGAACACTGAAGCTTTCTTT. It specifies CASSLTQGGMNTEAFF.

J is TRBJ2-6 and V is TRBV28, with 7 positions matching TRBD1. After removal of 4 bases from V and 0 bases from J, the junction contained 6 bases not matched to a gene. The V gene's germline CDR1 is MDHEN and CDR2 SYDVKM. The CDR3 spans 17 residues. The CDR3 is CASSYGAGGSGANVLTF. CDR3 DNA: TGTGCCAGCAGTTACGGAGCAGGGGGCTCTGGGGCCAACGTCCTGACTTTC.

The gene calls are TRBV27 and TRBJ2-7; D remains unclear. Trimming took 5 bases from V and 2 from J, leaving 10 bases between them. CDR3 length equals 13 residues. Germline CDR1 and CDR2: MNHEY and SMNVEV (reference sequence). The CDR3 is CASSLKRAYEQYF. In nucleotides, the CDR3 is TGTGCCAGCAGTCTTAAACGGGCCTACGAGCAGTACTTC.

The chain joins TRBV5-6 to TRBJ2-1; no reliable D call. Trimming left V 0 bases short and J 6 bases short, with 10 bases between. Germline assignment: CDR1 SGHDT and CDR2 YYEEEE. The CDR3 extends over 14 amino acids. The CDR3 nucleotides read TGTGCCAGCAGCTTGGGTTACAGTTCCAATGAGCAGTTCTTC. Its protein is CASSLGYSSNEQFF.

J is TRBJ1-1 and V is TRBV12-3 or TRBV12-4; D gene uncertain. This CDR3 region has 12 residues. Trimming shortened V by 3 bases and J by 11 bases, and 13 bases separated the two germline ends. CDR3 coding DNA: TGTGCCAGCAGTTTTGGTCGGGAGCGCGCTTTCTTT. Its protein product is CASSFGRERAFF.

The CDR3 sequence: CASSLGRPGGYTF. The CDR3 bases are TGTGCCAGCAGTTTAGGGCGGCCTGGGGGCTACACCTTC. The chain is built from TRBV12-3 or TRBV12-4 and TRBJ1-2; D gene ambiguous. This CDR3 contains 13 residues. V lost 1 base and J lost 8, with 11 bases in between.

The rearrangement links TRBV7-2 to TRBJ1-5; 7 nucleotides match TRBD1. CDR1 is SGHTA and CDR2 is FQGNSA in the germline V gene. The CDR3 consists of 12 residues. The trim removed 5 bases at V and 6 bases at J, leaving 1 base unmatched. This CDR3 reads CASSHRGQPQHF. The CDR3 nucleotides are TGTGCCAGCAGCCACAGGGGTCAGCCCCAGCATTTT.

The chain joins TRBV19 to TRBJ1-2, with D maybe TRBD1 (5 bases). Trimming took 4 bases from V and 4 from J, leaving 16 bases between them. This CDR3 is 15 amino acids long. Germline lookup yields CDR1 LNHDA and CDR2 SQIVND (reference sequence). In DNA, the CDR3 is TGTGCCAGTAGTAAGCCGGGGGGTGGAATCTATGGCTACACCTTC. Translated: CASSKPGGGIYGYTF.

The J gene is TRBJ1-1, the V gene TRBV28; D may be TRBD1 (6 bases). Germline lookup yields CDR1 MDHEN and CDR2 SYDVKM. Between the trimmed V and J ends, which lost 6 bases and 6 bases, there was a span of 14 bases. This CDR3 is 13 amino acids long. The CDR3 nucleotides read TGTGCCAGCAGGGAACAGGGTGGGCCTGAAGCTTTCTTT. Its protein product is CASREQGGPEAFF.

This clone was observed a single time. V gene TRBV10-1 combines with J gene TRBJ2-7; D is possibly TRBD1 (7 bases). V was trimmed by 0 bases and J by 4 bases, leaving 13 bases between them. In germline, CDR1 is WNHNN, CDR2 SYGVQD (reference sequence). This CDR3 has 15 residues. The chain's CDR3 is CASSESSRGVYEQYF. CDR3 DNA sequence: TGCGCCAGCAGTGAGTCGAGCAGGGGGGTATACGAGCAGTACTTC.

The V call is TRBV28, the J call TRBJ1-2; D is ambiguous. The germline gives CDR1 MDHEN, CDR2 SYDVKM. The CDR3 has 12 amino acids. V lost 3 bases, J lost 4 bases, and 6 bases lay in between. The CDR3 region is CASSFTVYGYTF. DNA of the CDR3: TGTGCCAGCAGTTTTACGGTCTATGGCTACACCTTC.